A single sample is the source of the 8 T cell receptor beta chains below, sequenced in a study of response to subunit inactivated influenza vaccine. TCRdb analysed the RT-PCR reads with MiXCR anew, one entry per CDR3 protein. The sample records about 570,000 distinct CDR3 sequences, around 11% being singletons. The data also belong to a second study, concerning T cells expressing NK-cell markers. That source reports: Synthesis of TCR beta cDNA relied on 5'RACE template switching carrying UMIs.

Specimen: PBMCs from blood, collected on the day of vaccination. Source of these receptors: a man between 45 and 60 years old who received an inactivated influenza vaccine.

The CDR3 reads CASSQDSQETQYF. As DNA, the CDR3 is TGCGCCAGCAGCCAGGACAGCCAAGAGACCCAGTACTTC. This rearrangement joins TRBV5-1 to TRBJ2-5, with a possible D match to TRBD1 (6 bases). The germline gives CDR1 SGHRS, CDR2 YFSETQ. The CDR3 loop spans 13 amino acids. Trimming left V 4 bases short and J 1 base short, with 8 bases between.

The table lists this clonotype with many counts. The chain combines TRBV7-2 with TRBJ1-4; no clear D. From germline, CDR1 is SGHTA and CDR2 FQGNSA. The CDR3 is made up of 16 amino acids. V lost 4 bases and J 3 bases, leaving 15 bases between the germline ends. CDR3 nucleotides: TGTGCCAGCAGCTCAGCCGTTGGGAGAGCTAATGAAAAACTGTTTTTT. Translation gives CASSSAVGRANEKLFF.

V is TRBV4-1 and J is TRBJ2-5; D may be TRBD2 (5 bases). The CDR3 is made up of 15 amino acids. V was clipped by 3 bases and J by 5 bases, with 16 bases between them. The germline CDR1 and CDR2 sequences are MGHRA and YSYEKL. CDR3 in amino acids: CASSQTSSRGETQYF. In DNA form, the CDR3 reads TGCGCCAGCAGCCAGACAAGCTCACGCGGGGAGACCCAGTACTTC.

This clonotype was picked up a small number of times. The J gene is TRBJ2-7, the V gene TRBV9, with 8 bases that match TRBD2. Unmatched junction bases numbered 4, after V lost 4 bases and J lost 1 base. The CDR3 runs to 14 residues. Germline V gene sequence: CDR1 SGDLS, CDR2 YYNGEE. CDR3: CASSPIAGSYEQYF. In DNA, the CDR3 is TGTGCCAGCAGCCCAATAGCGGGATCCTACGAGCAGTACTTC.

As concerns this clonotype: The junction and the germline gene differ at one end; a read error may be behind it. CDR3 in amino acids: CASSIGLRLYDEQFF. The DNA for the CDR3 is TGTGCCAGTAGTATAGGACTGAGACTCTACGATGAGCAGTTCTTC. This chain uses TRBV19 with TRBJ2-1; D is unclear. The CDR3 spans 15 residues. CDR1 is LNHDA and CDR2 is SQIVND in the germline V gene (reference sequence).

This clonotype showed up just a few times. This chain joins TRBV16 and TRBJ2-7; D not resolved. V was cut by 0 bases and J by 8 bases, with 11 bases left in between. Looked up from germline, CDR1 is KGHSY and CDR2 is FQNENV. CDR3 length equals 13 residues. In nucleotides, the CDR3 is TGTGCCAGCAGCCAATCGGGTGCAGCCCAGCAGTACTTC. Translation gives CASSQSGAAQQYF.

This clonotype was found a few times. J is TRBJ2-2 and V is TRBV12-3 or TRBV12-4; 10 nucleotides agree with TRBD1. V lost 8 bases, J lost 4 bases, and 4 bases stayed unmatched. CDR3 length equals 14 residues. The CDR3 spells CASQGQGITGELFF. In DNA form, the CDR3 reads TGTGCCAGCCAGGGACAGGGGATCACCGGGGAGCTGTTTTTT.

This clonotype has only a few counts. The genes are TRBV5-1 and TRBJ1-1, with D possibly matching TRBD1 (6 bases). Looked up from germline, CDR1 is SGHRS and CDR2 is YFSETQ. The CDR3 is made up of 15 amino acids. With 1 base removed from V and 4 bases from J, the gap between germline ends came to 14 bases. CDR3 in amino acids: CASSLSGARATEAFF. The CDR3 bases are TGCGCCAGCAGCTTGTCAGGGGCCCGGGCCACTGAAGCTTTCTTT.